The clone carrying this T cell receptor beta chain appeared a single time. Germline V CDR1 and CDR2: SGHTS, YDEGEE. The CDR3 sequence is 15 residues long. The ends lost 4 bases at V and 0 bases at J; junction bases unmatched: 2. The data derive from a study of T cell changes during pregnancy in multiple sclerosis. Generated by immunoSEQ multiplex PCR, the TCRdb table keeps only in-frame clones and is missing some. The profile shows about 28,000 clones, about 93% of them singletons. Here the sequenced sample was CD4+ T cells from peripheral blood mononuclear cells, taken after pregnancy. The TCR sequence derives from a female donor with multiple sclerosis, enrolled in a pregnancy study. V usage is TRBV5-8 and J usage is TRBJ2-1; 9 positions agree with TRBD2. CDR3 loop: CASSPSGASYNEQFF. For the CDR3, the DNA is TGTGCCAGCAGCCCTAGCGGGGCCTCCTACAATGAGCAGTTCTTC.